Listed below are T cell receptor beta chains from one sample, sequenced in a study of PD-1 blockade in classical Hodgkin lymphoma. Using immunoSEQ multiplex PCR, the repertoire was profiled, and TCRdb retains in-frame clones only, with some absent. This table holds fewer than 8,000 clones, over 70% found once. The sequences come from peripheral blood mononuclear cells (PBMCs), collected before the fourth cycle of nivolumab. The receptors come from a human donor with classical Hodgkin lymphoma. Each CDR3 is given with its conserved first and last residue. Each record gives: clone size, V gene, D gene, J gene, CDR3 protein, CDR3 DNA. The D gene is left open where the match is weak. Only part of the rows carry a size: once, few, many, or a class if the clone is expanded.

>.|TRBV6-1|.|TRBJ2-3
CASSEASDSTDTQYF
TGTGCCAGCAGTGAAGCTAGCGACAGCACAGATACGCAGTATTTT
>few|TRBV28|TRBD1|TRBJ2-7
CASTTGGLSYEQYF
TGTGCCAGCACAACAGGGGGCCTATCCTACGAGCAGTACTTC
>.|TRBV13|TRBD2|TRBJ2-1
CASSLDRTSIEREQFF
TGTGCCAGCAGCTTAGACAGGACTAGTATCGAACGTGAGCAGTTCTTC
>once|TRBV5-6|.|TRBJ1-2
CASSLDRDPYGYTF
TGTGCCAGCAGCTTGGACAGGGACCCTTATGGCTACACCTTC
>.|TRBV5-4|.|TRBJ2-7
CASSFRGLTYEQYF
TGTGCCAGCAGCTTCCGGGGCCTGACCTACGAGCAGTACTTC
>.|TRBV5-1|.|TRBJ2-5
CASSLVAGGGETQYF
TGCGCCAGCAGCTTGGTGGCAGGGGGAGGAGAGACCCAGTACTTC
>.|TRBV5-4|TRBD2|TRBJ2-7
CASSLGASSGTYEQYF
TGTGCCAGCAGCTTGGGGGCCTCCAGCGGGACCTACGAGCAGTACTTC
>.|TRBV6-4|TRBD1|TRBJ2-1
CASSVGTAQNEQFF
TGTGCCAGCAGCGTCGGGACAGCTCAAAATGAGCAGTTCTTC
>.|TRBV19|.|TRBJ2-5
CASSISGQETQYF
TGTGCCAGTAGTATCTCAGGGCAGGAGACCCAGTACTTC
>.|TRBV4-3|.|TRBJ2-7
CASSQDFHYEQYF
TGCGCCAGCAGCCAAGATTTCCACTACGAGCAGTACTTC
>few|TRBV5-1|TRBD1|TRBJ2-1
CASSLARAGGNEQFF
TGCGCCAGCAGCTTGGCCAGGGCAGGGGGTAATGAGCAGTTCTTC
>.|TRBV28|TRBD2|TRBJ2-7
CASSSMRTSGIYEQYF
TGTGCCAGCAGTTCCATGCGGACTAGCGGGATTTACGAGCAGTACTTC
>.|TRBV6-1|TRBD2|TRBJ2-1
CASSPSGYYNEQFF
TGTGCCAGCAGTCCTAGCGGATATTACAATGAGCAGTTCTTC
>once|TRBV4-2|.|TRBJ2-1
CASSQGGSRGDNEQFF
TGTGCCAGCAGCCAAGGGGGCAGCAGGGGGGACAATGAGCAGTTCTTC
>few|TRBV19|.|TRBJ1-5
CASTSSGQPQHF
TGTGCCAGTACCTCCTCGGGTCAGCCCCAGCATTTT
>few|TRBV19|TRBD1|TRBJ1-2
CASRFPGQGKDGYTF
TGTGCCAGTAGGTTCCCGGGACAGGGAAAGGATGGCTACACCTTC
>.|TRBV28|TRBD1|TRBJ1-3
CASSTGTGLSGNTIYF
TGTGCCAGCAGTACCGGGACAGGGCTCTCTGGAAACACCATATATTTT